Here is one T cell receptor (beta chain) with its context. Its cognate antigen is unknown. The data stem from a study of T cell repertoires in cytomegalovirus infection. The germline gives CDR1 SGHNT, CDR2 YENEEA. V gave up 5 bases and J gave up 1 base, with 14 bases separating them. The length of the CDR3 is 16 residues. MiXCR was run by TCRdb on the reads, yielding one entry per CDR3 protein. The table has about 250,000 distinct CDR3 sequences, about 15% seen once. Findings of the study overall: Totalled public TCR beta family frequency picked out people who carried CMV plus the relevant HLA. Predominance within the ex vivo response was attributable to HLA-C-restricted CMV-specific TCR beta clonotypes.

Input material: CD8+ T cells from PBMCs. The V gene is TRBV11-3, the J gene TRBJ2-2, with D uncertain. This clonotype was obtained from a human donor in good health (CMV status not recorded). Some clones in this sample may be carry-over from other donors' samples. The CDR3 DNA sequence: TGTGCCAGCAGCACATGGGCTTCAGGGAACACCGGGGAGCTGTTTTTT. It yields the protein CASSTWASGNTGELFF. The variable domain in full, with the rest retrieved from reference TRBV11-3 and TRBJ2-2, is EAGVVQSPRYKIIEKKQPVAFWCNPISGHNTLYWYLQNLGQGPELLIRYENEEAVDDSQLPKDRFSAERLKGVDSTLKIQPAELGDSAVYLCASSTWASGNTGELFFGEGSRLTVL.